This TCR beta chain was identified in a study of vaccination effects on CD4 cells after COVID-19. TCRdb's copy holds only in-frame clones and misses some; the assay was immunoSEQ multiplex PCR. The sample carries about 16,000 clones, around 70% recorded once. Before sequencing took place, the ViraFEST assay used viral peptide pools to expand antigen-specific CD4+ T cells. Following an approximately 11-day culture, CD4+ T cells were purified. Participants were vaccinated with two doses of either the BNT162b2 or mRNA-1273 vaccine. The CDR3 length is 10 residues. Trimming removed 8 bases at V and 8 bases at J, with 7 bases between. Notes on this clone: As yet, its antigen is unknown.

The material sequenced was CD4+ T cells from PBMCs cultured with SARS-CoV-2 spike peptides, taken after COVID-19 vaccination. This chain uses TRBV12-3 or TRBV12-4 with TRBJ1-3; no definite D call. The sequence derives from a human donor who received a COVID-19 vaccine. The CDR3, as DNA: TGTGCCAGCGCGAGAGACACCATATATTTT. As protein: CASARDTIYF.